The 29 T cell receptor beta chains below were found in one sample sequenced in a study of cytomegalovirus exposure and HLA in healthy donors. With 60 Vbeta and 13 Jbeta primers, the PCR was carried out. Measured with immunoSEQ multiplex PCR; TCRdb has only the in-frame clones, and not every one. The data show roughly 110,000 clones, 71% seen once. The sample taken for sequencing was PBMCs. The receptors come from a female donor in good health and CMV-seronegative.

The chain employs TRBV11-2 and TRBJ1-1; 7 nucleotides agree with TRBD1. V shed 5 bases, J shed 0 bases, and the junction held 6 bases outside the gene matches. Germline assignment: CDR1 SGHAT and CDR2 FQNNGV. CDR3 length: 15 residues. CDR3 nucleotide sequence: TGTGCCAGCAGCACCCGGACAGGAATGAACACTGAAGCTTTCTTT. The encoded protein is CASSTRTGMNTEAFF. Full variable domain (remainder filled in from reference TRBV11-2 and TRBJ1-1): EAGVAQSPRYKIIEKRQSVAFWCNPISGHATLYWYQQILGQGPKLLIQFQNNGVVDDSQLPKDRFSAERLKGVDSTLKIQPAKLEDSAVYLCASSTRTGMNTEAFFGQGTRLTVV.

This clone came up a few times. CDR3 loop: CARKRGPYGYTF. CDR3 sequence (DNA): TGTGCCCGTAAAAGGGGGCCCTATGGCTACACCTTC. This chain links TRBV30 with TRBJ1-2, with TRBD1 matching 7 bases. After removal of 8 bases from V and 4 bases from J, the junction contained 7 bases not matched to a gene. Germline lookup yields CDR1 GTSNPN and CDR2 SVGIG (reference sequence). The CDR3 is 12 amino acids.

This chain connects TRBV10-3 to TRBJ1-5; D is perhaps TRBD1 (5 bases). Trimming shortened V by 2 bases and J by 5 bases, and 7 bases separated the two germline ends. Per germline, CDR1 ENHRY and CDR2 SYGVKD. This CDR3 comprises 13 residues. Here the CDR3 reads CAISEGHYQPQHF. The CDR3 region has the DNA TGTGCCATCAGTGAGGGACACTATCAGCCCCAGCATTTT.

This sequence joins TRBV11-1 and TRBJ1-1; D is uncertain. V dropped 5 bases and J dropped 5 bases, with 12 bases sitting between them. CDR1 SGHAT and CDR2 FQDESV come from the germline V gene (reference sequence). The CDR3 loop spans 13 amino acids. CDR3 nucleotides: TGTGCCAGCAGCCCGGGGAGAGGGACTGAAGCTTTCTTT. Protein: CASSPGRGTEAFF.

The chain employs TRBV4-1 and TRBJ1-3; D is undetermined. V was trimmed by 4 bases and J by 2 bases, leaving 15 bases between them. Germline lookup yields CDR1 MGHRA and CDR2 YSYEKL. The CDR3 runs 16 residues. The CDR3 here is CASSPGEGGAGNTIYF. As DNA, the CDR3 is TGCGCCAGCAGCCCAGGTGAGGGCGGGGCTGGAAACACCATATATTTT.

This clone was seen only a few times. Here the CDR3 reads CASSTDSFNNEQFF. In nucleotides, the CDR3 is TGTGCCAGCAGCACGGACAGCTTCAACAATGAGCAGTTCTTC. The chain joins TRBV7-8 to TRBJ2-1; tentative D call: TRBD1 (6 bases). The CDR3 sequence is 14 residues long. Trimming took 5 bases from V and 5 from J, leaving 13 bases between them. Germline lookup yields CDR1 SGHVS and CDR2 FQNEAQ.

V and J are TRBV7-6 and TRBJ1-2; TRBD1 matches at 7 bases. The CDR3 is 16 residues long. Germline CDR1 and CDR2: SGHVS and FNYEAQ. With V trimmed by 5 bases and J by 4 bases, 13 bases remained unmatched. The CDR3 protein is CASSDQLGGGSYGYTF. The CDR3, as DNA: TGTGCCAGCAGCGACCAATTAGGGGGCGGGTCCTATGGCTACACCTTC.

The gene calls are TRBV20-1 and TRBJ1-4; 7 bases fit TRBD1. This CDR3 comprises 11 residues. The germline V gene has CDR1 DFQATT and CDR2 SNEGSKA (reference sequence). Germline trimming cut 5 bases from V and 8 bases from J; bases unmatched to any gene: 2. The CDR3 spells CSARTGEKLFF. The CDR3 DNA reads as TGCAGTGCTCGGACAGGAGAAAAACTGTTTTTT.

V is TRBV5-4 and J is TRBJ2-7; TRBD1 is a possible D gene (5 bases). The V gene's germline CDR1 is SGHNT and CDR2 YYREEE (reference sequence). The length of the CDR3 is 15 residues. V lost 0 bases and J 5 bases, leaving 15 bases between the germline ends. The CDR3 sequence: CASSLARQGTNEQYF. CDR3 DNA sequence: TGTGCCAGCAGCTTGGCTAGGCAGGGTACAAACGAGCAGTACTTC.

The V call is TRBV28, the J call TRBJ1-2; TRBD1 matches 7 bases. The CDR3 is 15 residues long. Losses at the gene ends were 4 bases for V and 3 bases for J; bases not matched to a gene: 8. From germline, CDR1 is MDHEN and CDR2 SYDVKM. CDR3 amino acids: CASSSIQGRYYGYTF. CDR3 nucleotide sequence: TGTGCCAGCAGTTCTATACAGGGGCGGTACTATGGCTACACCTTC.

The chain employs TRBV5-1 and TRBJ1-1; 11 bases line up with TRBD1. CDR1 and CDR2 from the germline V gene are SGHRS and YFSETQ. V lost 4 bases and J lost 8; bases outside the gene matches: 13. CDR3 size: 16 residues. This chain's CDR3 is CASSTGTGGLFEEAFF. DNA of the CDR3: TGCGCCAGCAGCACGGGGACAGGGGGTTTATTTGAGGAAGCTTTCTTT.

CDR3 bases: TGTGCCAGCAGCTTGAGGGGGGGGTCTGGGGCCAACGTCCTGACTTTC. This encodes CASSLRGGSGANVLTF. This sequence joins TRBV5-8 and TRBJ2-6; the D gene is possibly TRBD2 (7 bases). The V end lost 1 base, the J end lost 1 base, and 9 bases lay between the germline ends. The germline CDR1 and CDR2 sequences are SGHTS and YDEGEE. This CDR3 comprises 16 residues.

This clone was detected a few times. The gene calls are TRBV14 and TRBJ1-1, with D tentatively TRBD1 (5 bases). Trimming pared 3 bases from V and 8 bases from J, leaving 13 bases between. CDR1 and CDR2 from the germline V gene are SGHDN and FVKESK. The CDR3 runs to 13 residues. As DNA, the CDR3 is TGTGCCAGCAGCCAGTGGGGGGAGGTGGAAGCTTTCTTT. Translated: CASSQWGEVEAFF.

This clone was counted ten times or more. J is TRBJ2-5 and V is TRBV4-1, with TRBD2 identical over 8 bases. The V and J ends lost 4 bases and 0 bases, in that order; junction bases with no gene match: 7. Germline values: CDR1 MGHRA, CDR2 YSYEKL. The CDR3 runs to 16 residues. The CDR3 reads CASSPILAVYQETQYF. CDR3 in DNA: TGCGCCAGCAGCCCCATACTAGCGGTGTACCAAGAGACCCAGTACTTC.

There are a few counts of this clone. The CDR3 nucleotides are TGCGCCAGCAGCCCCCAGCGGGCTAACCAAGAGACCCAGTACTTC. Translated, it gives CASSPQRANQETQYF. The chain carries TRBV4-3 and TRBJ2-5, with D maybe TRBD2 (6 bases). V dropped 4 bases and J dropped 0 bases, with 12 bases sitting between them. CDR1 and CDR2 (germline): LGHNA, YSLEER. The length of the CDR3 is 15 residues.

The chain links TRBV30 to TRBJ2-7; D gene unclear. Trimming took off 0 bases at V and 0 bases at J, with 12 bases between the two ends. Germline V gene data show CDR1 as GTSNPN and CDR2 as SVGIG (reference sequence). This CDR3 is 15 amino acids long. The CDR3 nucleotides read TGTGCCTGGAGTGTACCTAGGTCGCTCTCCTACGAGCAGTACTTC. It translates to CAWSVPRSLSYEQYF.

There are a few counts of this clone. V and J are TRBV27 and TRBJ1-6; the D gene is possibly TRBD1 (5 bases). The CDR3 has 14 residues. V shed 10 bases and J shed 3 bases, with 13 bases lying between them. Germline loops: CDR1 MNHEY, CDR2 SMNVEV (reference sequence). The CDR3: CATAQVGYNSPLHF. CDR3 in DNA: TGTGCCACCGCACAGGTCGGCTATAATTCACCCCTCCACTTT.

The CDR3 sequence: CASSQLAFGDEQFF. The CDR3 DNA follows: TGTGCCAGCAGTCAACTAGCGTTCGGGGATGAGCAGTTCTTC. The rearrangement joins TRBV6-5 to TRBJ2-1, with 7 bases matching TRBD2. Per germline, CDR1 MNHEY and CDR2 SVGAGI. CDR3 length: 14 residues. After removal of 5 bases from V and 8 bases from J, the junction contained 9 bases not matched to a gene.

The chain carries TRBV6-5 and TRBJ2-1; maybe TRBD2 (6 bases). Germline V gene lookup returns CDR1 MNHEY and CDR2 SVGAGI. The CDR3 runs to 12 residues. Trimming took off 1 base at V and 9 bases at J, with 7 bases between the two ends. The DNA for the CDR3 is TGTGCCAGCAGTTACTTTAGCGGTGAGCAGTTCTTC. Translating gives CASSYFSGEQFF.

The V gene is TRBV19, the J gene TRBJ2-7, with 8 bases fitting TRBD1. The V segment lost 5 bases and the J segment 6 bases; nucleotides outside the gene matches: 6. The CDR3 covers 13 residues. Germline CDR1 LNHDA, CDR2 SQIVND (reference sequence). The CDR3, as DNA: TGTGCCAGTAGTTCAGGGGGCTTCTTCGAGCAGTACTTC. The encoded protein is CASSSGGFFEQYF.

This clone came up a few times. This chain uses TRBV28 with TRBJ2-2, with 12 bases that match TRBD2. In germline, CDR1 is MDHEN, CDR2 SYDVKM. J lost 6 bases, V lost 4 bases, and 9 bases had no gene match. The CDR3 covers 17 residues. In DNA form, the CDR3 reads TGTGCCAGCAGTTATCTAGCGGGAGGGCCTCATGCCGGGGAGCTGTTTTTT. Translating it yields CASSYLAGGPHAGELFF.

The CDR3 protein is CASSQRTGYGYTF. The CDR3 nucleotides read TGTGCCAGCAGCCAACGGACAGGCTATGGCTACACCTTC. The J gene is TRBJ1-2, the V gene TRBV11-2; TRBD1 matches at 7 bases. V lost 5 bases to trimming and J lost 4 bases; unmatched junction nucleotides: 4. The CDR3 is made up of 13 amino acids. Germline CDR1 is SGHAT and CDR2 is FQNNGV.

This clone showed up just a few times. CDR3 bases: TGTGCCAGCAGCCAAGAGGCCCACCAAACAGGGGTAGGGCAGCCCCAGCATTTT. Its translation: CASSQEAHQTGVGQPQHF. This chain links TRBV4-2 with TRBJ1-5, with 7 bases that match TRBD1. This CDR3 has 18 residues. The V segment lost 0 bases and the J segment 7 bases; nucleotides outside the gene matches: 15. Germline loops: CDR1 LGHNA, CDR2 YNFKEQ.

The sample holds a few counts of this clone. The genes are TRBV7-3 and TRBJ1-2; weak D call: TRBD1 (5 bases). Trimming took 5 bases from V and 5 from J, leaving 21 bases between them. This CDR3 is built from 16 residues. Germline V lookup: CDR1 SGHTA, CDR2 FQGTGA. In DNA, the CDR3 is TGTGCCAGCAGCCCCTCGGGGGGGGGTTCCACTTATGGCTACACCTTC. Amino acid sequence: CASSPSGGGSTYGYTF.

The chain links TRBV10-2 to TRBJ2-7; D gene unclear. CDR1 and CDR2 (germline): WSHSY, SAAADI. There are 13 residues in the CDR3. V was cut by 6 bases and J by 0 bases, with 9 bases left in between. The CDR3 sequence is CASRLPSSYEQYF. The DNA for the CDR3 is TGCGCCAGCAGGCTACCGAGCTCCTACGAGCAGTACTTC.

V and J are TRBV4-3 and TRBJ1-1; perhaps TRBD1 as D (5 bases). CDR1 and CDR2 (germline): LGHNA, YSLEER. Trimming removed 4 bases from V and 6 bases from J, with 15 bases in between. The CDR3 consists of 14 residues. The CDR3 DNA is TGCGCCAGCAGCCTTGGGGCCGTGTGGTCTGAAGCTTTCTTT. Encoded protein: CASSLGAVWSEAFF.

The chain uses TRBV28 and TRBJ1-2; 8 nucleotides agree with TRBD1. V dropped 6 bases and J dropped 2; count of bases not matched to a gene: 5. CDR3 length: 14 residues. Germline values: CDR1 MDHEN, CDR2 SYDVKM. This chain's CDR3 is CASRTGGTNYGYTF. CDR3 sequence (DNA): TGTGCCAGCAGAACAGGGGGTACCAACTATGGCTACACCTTC.

The V call is TRBV15, the J call TRBJ1-4, with TRBD1 matching over 8 bases. The CDR3 covers 17 residues. CDR1 is LNHNV and CDR2 is YYDKDF in the germline V gene (reference sequence). Trimming removed 0 bases from V and 7 bases from J; junction bases left unmatched: 10. The CDR3 nucleotides are TGTGCCACCAGCAGAGACCAGGTGGACAGGGTTAGTGAAAAACTGTTTTTT. The encoded protein is CATSRDQVDRVSEKLFF. The full variable domain, its missing parts supplied by reference TRBV15 and TRBJ1-4, is DAMVIQNPRYQVTQFGKPVTLSCSQTLNHNVMYWYQQKSSQAPKLLFHYYDKDFNNEADTPDNFQSRRPNTSFCFLDIRSPGLGDTAMYLCATSRDQVDRVSEKLFFGSGTQLSVL.

CDR3 coding DNA: TGTGCCAGCAGCCAGGGACTCACCCGGACGGCCCAGCATTTT. Translated: CASSQGLTRTAQHF. This chain connects TRBV2 to TRBJ1-5, with D possibly being TRBD1 (5 bases). The CDR3 is 14 residues long. V gave up 6 bases and J gave up 11 bases, with 20 bases separating them. CDR1 and CDR2 (germline): SNHLY, FYNNEI.